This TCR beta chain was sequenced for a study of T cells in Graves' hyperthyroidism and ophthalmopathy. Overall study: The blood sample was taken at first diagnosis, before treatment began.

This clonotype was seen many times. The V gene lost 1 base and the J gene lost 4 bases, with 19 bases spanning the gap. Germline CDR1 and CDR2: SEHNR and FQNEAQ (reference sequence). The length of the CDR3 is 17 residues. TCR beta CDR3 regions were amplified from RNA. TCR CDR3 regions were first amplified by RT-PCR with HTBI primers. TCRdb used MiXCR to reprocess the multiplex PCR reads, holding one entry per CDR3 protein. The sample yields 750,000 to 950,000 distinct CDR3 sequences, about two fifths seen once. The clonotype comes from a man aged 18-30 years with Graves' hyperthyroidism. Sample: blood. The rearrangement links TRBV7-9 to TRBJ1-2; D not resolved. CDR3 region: CASSLGGTHSSSYGYTF. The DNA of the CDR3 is TGTGCCAGCAGCTTAGGCGGTACACACAGTTCTAGCTATGGCTACACCTTC.